One sample yielded the 9 T cell receptor beta chains listed below, sequenced in a study of shared clonotypes between healthy human individuals. Data came from immunoSEQ multiplex PCR; TCRdb stores just in-frame clones and leaves some out. Among 500,000 to 700,000 clones listed, around 96% were seen once. CD45RO-negative CD8 cells positively selected for CCR7 made up the naive population, which excluded terminally differentiated effector memory CD45RA+ cells. Sequencing used naive CD8+ T cells sorted from blood. The receptors shown here come from a woman aged 30 to 39 in good health.

The chain joins TRBV28 to TRBJ2-1; tentative D call: TRBD2 (6 bases). Deletions cut 1 base from V and 3 bases from J, with 10 bases between. The CDR3 contains 15 residues. Looked up from germline, CDR1 is MDHEN and CDR2 is SYDVKM. The CDR3 region has the DNA TGTGCCAGCAGTTTATCCGGGACTTACTACAATGAGCAGTTCTTC. Protein: CASSLSGTYYNEQFF.

The gene calls are TRBV10-3 and TRBJ2-5; 7 bases map to TRBD1. Germline V lookup: CDR1 ENHRY, CDR2 SYGVKD. Unmatched junction bases numbered 6, after V lost 3 bases and J lost 2 bases. The CDR3 is 15 residues long. CDR3 in DNA: TGTGCCATCAGTGAAACCGGGACAGCGCAAGAGACCCAGTACTTC. This codes for CAISETGTAQETQYF.

The chain joins TRBV28 to TRBJ2-7; 7 nucleotides line up with TRBD1. CDR3 length equals 13 residues. After removal of 7 bases from V and 5 bases from J, the junction contained 8 bases not matched to a gene. The germline V gene has CDR1 MDHEN and CDR2 SYDVKM. The CDR3 sequence is CASTLDRLNEQYF. The CDR3 DNA is TGTGCCAGCACCCTGGACAGGTTAAACGAGCAGTACTTC. Based on the CDR3 plus reference TRBV28 and TRBJ2-7, the full variable domain is DVKVTQSSRYLVKRTGEKVFLECVQDMDHENMFWYRQDPGLGLRLIYFSYDVKMKEKGDIPEGYSVSREKKERFSLILESASTNQTSMYLCASTLDRLNEQYFGPGTRLTVT.

This clone was seen once. The chain uses TRBV27 and TRBJ2-7; D not certain. Trimming stripped 5 bases from V and 3 bases from J, with 17 bases between. The CDR3 contains 15 residues. Germline-derived CDR1 and CDR2 are MNHEY and SMNVEV (reference sequence). CDR3 residues: CASSPLPGRVYEQYF. Written as DNA, the CDR3 is TGTGCCAGCAGTCCACTCCCGGGTAGGGTCTACGAGCAGTACTTC.

The CDR3 nucleotides read TGTGCCAGCAGCGTGACTAGATGGGATGAGCAGTTCTTC. Its translation: CASSVTRWDEQFF. This sequence joins TRBV7-2 and TRBJ2-1, with D possibly matching TRBD2 (6 bases). The CDR3 is made up of 13 amino acids. Germline lookup yields CDR1 SGHTA and CDR2 FQGNSA. Trimming left V 5 bases short and J 8 bases short, with 13 bases between.

This chain links TRBV30 with TRBJ2-2, with 15 nucleotides matching TRBD2. V was pared by 4 bases and J by 3 bases, with 12 bases of the junction left unmatched. Per germline, CDR1 GTSNPN and CDR2 SVGIG (reference sequence). CDR3 size: 19 residues. This CDR3 reads CAWTTPGLAGGVDTGELFF. For the CDR3, the DNA is TGTGCCTGGACCACCCCGGGACTAGCGGGAGGAGTAGACACCGGGGAGCTGTTTTTT.

The genes are TRBV29-1 and TRBJ2-5, with D tentatively TRBD2 (5 bases). CDR1 is SQVTM and CDR2 is ANQGSEA in the germline V gene. This CDR3 comprises 13 residues. V dropped 4 bases and J dropped 2 bases, with 11 bases sitting between them. CDR3 sequence reads: CSVVSADQETQYF. The CDR3 DNA reads as TGCAGCGTTGTTTCAGCGGATCAAGAGACCCAGTACTTC.

V and J are TRBV27 and TRBJ2-7; D might be TRBD1 or TRBD2, each matching 5 bases. Germline CDR1 MNHEY, CDR2 SMNVEV (reference sequence). V was cut by 5 bases and J by 2 bases, with 13 bases left in between. CDR3 size: 14 residues. CDR3 in amino acids: CASSVGDPAYEQYF. In nucleotides, the CDR3 is TGTGCCAGCAGTGTAGGGGACCCGGCCTACGAGCAGTACTTC.

This clone has just a few counts. This sequence joins TRBV30 and TRBJ1-1; D is unresolved. Deletions cut 1 base from V and 4 bases from J, with 10 bases between. Per germline, CDR1 GTSNPN and CDR2 SVGIG (reference sequence). CDR3 length: 13 amino acids. CDR3: CAWSDTAGTEAFF. The CDR3, as DNA: TGTGCCTGGAGTGATACGGCGGGCACTGAAGCTTTCTTT.